The 5 T cell receptor beta chains presented below share a single source sample, sequenced in a study of lymphopenia after photon versus proton radiotherapy. The protocol was immunoSEQ multiplex PCR, while the TCRdb copy is restricted to in-frame clones and leaves out a portion. The table has 15,000 to 20,000 clones, 65% to 90% seen once. This specimen was peripheral blood, taken from a patient treated with proton-based radiotherapy. These TCRs come from a man in his 70s with pancreatic cancer.

The gene calls are TRBV18 and TRBJ1-3, with D possibly being TRBD1 (5 bases). This CDR3 comprises 12 residues. V lost 6 bases, J lost 8 bases, and 11 bases lay in between. Germline V gene lookup returns CDR1 KGHSH and CDR2 LQKENI. DNA for the CDR3: TGTGCCAGCTCCCCAACGGGGGACACCATATATTTT. Translating gives CASSPTGDTIYF.

This clone appeared once. The chain recombines TRBV7-7 with TRBJ2-5; 12 bases match TRBD2. V shed 3 bases and J 0 bases; nucleotides not matched to a gene: 2. Germline CDR1 SSHAT, CDR2 FNYEAQ (reference sequence). This CDR3 contains 16 residues. In DNA form, the CDR3 reads TGTGCCAGCAGCTTCCTAGCGGGGGGGAACCAAGAGACCCAGTACTTC. This encodes CASSFLAGGNQETQYF.

The chain carries TRBV5-1 and TRBJ2-6; possible D gene TRBD1, 5 bases. V was shortened by 0 bases and J by 4 bases, with 11 bases between the two germline ends. The CDR3 has 16 amino acids. Germline V lookup: CDR1 SGHRS, CDR2 YFSETQ. The CDR3 sequence is CASSLVIGEGANVLTF. The CDR3 DNA reads as TGCGCCAGCAGCTTGGTAATAGGGGAAGGGGCCAACGTCCTGACTTTC.

This chain uses TRBV5-1 with TRBJ1-2; no reliable D call. The V end was cut by 3 bases, the J end by 4 bases, with 19 bases between. The CDR3 spans 16 residues. Germline-derived CDR1 and CDR2 are SGHRS and YFSETQ. This chain's CDR3 is CASSYWEPGSSYGYTF. CDR3 DNA sequence: TGCGCCAGCAGCTATTGGGAGCCGGGGTCGAGCTATGGCTACACCTTC.

V and J are TRBV4-1 and TRBJ2-7; a possible D gene is TRBD2 (5 bases). This CDR3 is built from 13 residues. The ends were cut back, 0 bases at V and 4 bases at J, with 7 bases in the middle. Germline V CDR1 and CDR2: MGHRA, YSYEKL. CDR3 sequence (DNA): TGCGCCAGCAGCCAAGAGGAGCGGTACGAGCAGTACTTC. Translated: CASSQEERYEQYF.